This T cell receptor (beta chain) came from a study of control samples from healthy donors and cancer patients. Trimming pared 1 base from V and 3 bases from J, leaving 9 bases between. CDR3 length equals 14 residues. Germline values: CDR1 SGHTA, CDR2 FQGTGA. Produced via immunoSEQ multiplex PCR; TCRdb's table is partial and in-frame only. The sample lists some 80,000 clones, 85% to 90% occurring once. V and J are TRBV7-3 and TRBJ2-5; unclear D gene. Sequencing used PBMCs. This receptor was obtained from a woman aged 55 to 70 with head and neck cancer. CDR3 amino acids: CASSLMPGEETQYF. CDR3 coding DNA: TGTGCCAGCAGCTTAATGCCAGGAGAAGAGACCCAGTACTTC.